This T cell receptor beta chain was found in a study of T cells in Graves' hyperthyroidism and ophthalmopathy. Overall study findings and caveats: Ophthalmopathy onset followed model prediction by a median around 6.6 months.

It was considered stable Graves' hyperthyroidism when ophthalmopathy did not progress within 18 months. Patients aged 18 to 65 had newly diagnosed hyperthyroidism of under 2 months' duration. Orbital computed tomography and thyroid ultrasound, together with serum TRAb and thyroxine and clinical symptoms, were used for diagnoses. The CDR3 loop spans 16 amino acids. Germline CDR1 reads SGHVS; CDR2 reads FNYEAQ. Trimming stripped 5 bases from V and 2 bases from J, with 15 bases between. Amplified regions were TCR beta CDR3 sequences from RNA transcripts. The TCR CDR3 was amplified in a first-round RT-PCR using the HTBI primer set. TCRdb analysed the multiplex PCR reads with MiXCR anew, one entry per CDR3 protein. Of more than 450,000 distinct CDR3 sequences in the sample, 14% are singletons; the top ten hold approximately 13%. Ten or more counts support this clonotype. Antigen unknown.

This chain links TRBV7-6 with TRBJ1-4; tentatively, D is TRBD1 (5 bases). This receptor was identified in a woman in her 40s with Graves' hyperthyroidism. The specimen sequenced was blood. The CDR3 sequence is CASSPRGGSTNEKLFF. CDR3 DNA sequence: TGTGCCAGCAGCCCCCGGGGCGGGTCGACTAATGAAAAACTGTTTTTT.